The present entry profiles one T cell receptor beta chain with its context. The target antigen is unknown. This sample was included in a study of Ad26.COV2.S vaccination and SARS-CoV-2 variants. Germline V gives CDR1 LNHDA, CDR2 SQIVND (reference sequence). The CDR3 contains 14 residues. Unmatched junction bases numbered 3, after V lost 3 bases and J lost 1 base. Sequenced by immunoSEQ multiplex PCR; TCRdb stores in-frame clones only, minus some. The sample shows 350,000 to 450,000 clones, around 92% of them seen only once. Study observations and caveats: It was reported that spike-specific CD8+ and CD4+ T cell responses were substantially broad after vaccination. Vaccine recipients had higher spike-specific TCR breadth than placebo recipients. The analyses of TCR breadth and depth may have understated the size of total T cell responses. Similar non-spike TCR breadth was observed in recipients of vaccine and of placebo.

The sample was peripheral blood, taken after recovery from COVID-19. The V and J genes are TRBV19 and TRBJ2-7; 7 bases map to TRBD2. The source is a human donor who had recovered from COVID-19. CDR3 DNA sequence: TGTGCCAGTAGTATGACCGGGAGGTCCTACGAGCAGTACTTC. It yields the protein CASSMTGRSYEQYF.